The 32 T cell receptor beta chains reported below all come from one sample, sequenced in a study of cytomegalovirus exposure and HLA in healthy donors. With 60 Vbeta and 13 Jbeta primers, the PCR was carried out. Method: immunoSEQ multiplex PCR; TCRdb's copy keeps in-frame clones and lacks some. The sample table sets out around 51,000 clones. Sequences were obtained from PBMCs. The receptors were sampled from a middle-aged woman in good health and CMV-seronegative.

CDR3 sequence: CASSQEAPAYEKLFF. The DNA for the CDR3 is TGTGCCAGCAGCCAAGAAGCCCCTGCATATGAAAAACTGTTTTTT. This sequence joins TRBV4-2 and TRBJ1-4; the D is unclear. The CDR3 spans 15 residues. Germline CDR1 reads LGHNA; CDR2 reads YNFKEQ. Trimming removed 0 bases at V and 6 bases at J, with 11 bases between.

The chain joins TRBV6-1 to TRBJ1-6, with D hard to call. Trimming stripped 7 bases from V and 7 bases from J, with 17 bases between. CDR1 and CDR2 (germline): MNHNS, SASEGT. The CDR3 totals 15 residues. CDR3: CASIQRSIENSPLHF. The CDR3 bases are TGTGCCAGCATCCAGCGAAGCATTGAAAATTCACCCCTCCACTTT.

V and J are TRBV7-9 and TRBJ1-1, with D unclear. The V end was cut by 3 bases, the J end by 0 bases, with 5 bases between. Looked up from germline, CDR1 is SEHNR and CDR2 is FQNEAQ (reference sequence). This CDR3 is built from 13 residues. CDR3 residues: CASSFSMNTEAFF. For the CDR3, the DNA is TGTGCCAGCAGCTTTTCCATGAACACTGAAGCTTTCTTT.

The rearrangement joins TRBV30 to TRBJ1-6; D call uncertain. This CDR3 is built from 15 residues. Germline CDR1 GTSNPN, CDR2 SVGIG (reference sequence). The V end lost 2 bases, the J end lost 5 bases, and 13 bases lay between the germline ends. The DNA for the CDR3 is TGTGCCTGGAGTAGCGGGTCAGTAAATAATTCACCCCTCCACTTT. Protein sequence: CAWSSGSVNNSPLHF.

The chain combines TRBV28 with TRBJ1-1, with D possibly being TRBD1 (5 bases). Trimming took 6 bases from V and 1 from J, leaving 9 bases between them. There are 13 residues in the CDR3. Germline CDR1 MDHEN, CDR2 SYDVKM. The CDR3 sequence is CASRLQGNTEAFF. The CDR3 DNA reads as TGTGCCAGCAGGCTCCAGGGGAACACTGAAGCTTTCTTT.

The rearrangement uses TRBV9 and TRBJ2-1; tentatively, D is TRBD2 (6 bases). The V end lost 2 bases, the J end lost 5 bases, and 14 bases lay between the germline ends. CDR1 SGDLS and CDR2 YYNGEE come from the germline V gene. The CDR3 runs 15 residues. In DNA form, the CDR3 reads TGTGCCAGCAGCGTTTACCAGCGGGCCGACAATGAGCAGTTCTTC. The encoded protein is CASSVYQRADNEQFF.

The genes are TRBV6-1 and TRBJ2-7; 15 bases fit TRBD2. The junction had 4 bases not matched to a gene; V was cut back by 4 bases and J by 0 bases. The CDR3 contains 17 residues. CDR1 and CDR2 (germline): MNHNS, SASEGT. The CDR3 sequence is CASSVSGLAGGSYEQYF. The DNA for the CDR3 is TGTGCCAGCAGTGTCTCGGGACTAGCGGGGGGCTCCTACGAGCAGTACTTC.

The rearrangement uses TRBV2 and TRBJ2-1; no clear D gene. This CDR3 spans 15 amino acids. Trimming cost V 8 bases and J 8 bases, with 22 bases left between them. CDR1 is SNHLY, CDR2 FYNNEI, per germline. In nucleotides, the CDR3 is TGTGCCAGCTTTAACCCGAGCGTGGAGTTCGATGAGCAGTTCTTC. It encodes CASFNPSVEFDEQFF. The full variable domain, rest sourced from reference TRBV2 and TRBJ2-1, is EPEVTQTPSHQVTQMGQEVILRCVPISNHLYFYWYRQILGQKVEFLVSFYNNEISEKSEIFDDQFSVERPDGSNFTLKIRSTKLEDSAMYFCASFNPSVEFDEQFFGPGTRLTVL.

Judged by frequency, this clone is medium-sized (0.01 to 0.1%). This chain uses TRBV6-6 with TRBJ2-7; 9 bases agree with TRBD1. V trimming: 6 bases; J trimming: 7 bases; junction bases outside the gene matches: 10. CDR3 length: 14 residues. Germline CDR1 MNHNY, CDR2 SVGAGI (reference sequence). CDR3: CASSTGTGSPEQYF. Here the CDR3 DNA reads TGTGCCAGCAGCACCGGGACAGGGAGCCCGGAGCAGTACTTC.

This chain uses TRBV6-5 with TRBJ1-5; unclear D gene. V was clipped by 7 bases and J by 3 bases, with 7 bases between them. Per the germline V gene, CDR1 is MNHEY and CDR2 is SVGAGI. The CDR3 runs to 12 residues. CDR3 in DNA: TGTGCCAGCACCGACACCAATCAGCCCCAGCATTTT. Translating it yields CASTDTNQPQHF.

V and J are TRBV6-5 and TRBJ2-7; possible D gene TRBD2, 6 bases. The germline V gene encodes CDR1 MNHEY and CDR2 SVGAGI. The germline V and J ends were trimmed by 6 bases and 6 bases, with 12 bases remaining between them. The CDR3 spans 12 residues. CDR3 DNA sequence: TGTGCCAGCAGCTCGACTAGTGGCGAGCAGTACTTC. This gives the protein CASSSTSGEQYF.

The chain joins TRBV29-1 to TRBJ2-1; 11 nucleotides align to TRBD2. J was trimmed by 4 bases and V by 7 bases; bases with no gene match: 6. Germline V gives CDR1 SQVTM, CDR2 ANQGSEA. This CDR3 contains 14 residues. The CDR3 nucleotides read TGCAGCGCCGGGACTAGCGGAACGTACAATGAGCAGTTCTTC. It yields the protein CSAGTSGTYNEQFF.

This sequence joins TRBV6-1 and TRBJ1-6; a weak D match, TRBD1 (5 bases). Germline V gene sequence: CDR1 MNHNS, CDR2 SASEGT. The CDR3 spans 15 residues. Trimming removed 2 bases from V and 10 bases from J, with 15 bases in between. The CDR3 spells CASSETWGFGSPLHF. CDR3 bases: TGTGCCAGCAGTGAAACTTGGGGCTTCGGGTCACCCCTCCACTTT.

The V call is TRBV5-5, the J call TRBJ2-7; D unclear. Germline V lookup: CDR1 SGHKS, CDR2 YYEKEE (reference sequence). The V and J ends lost 4 bases and 0 bases respectively, with 8 bases between them. The CDR3 has 13 residues. CDR3 loop: CASSPPTSYEQYF. The CDR3 DNA is TGTGCCAGCAGCCCTCCTACCTCCTACGAGCAGTACTTC.

The chain couples TRBV12-1 to TRBJ2-5; no DNA check was done on the table's D call, TRBD1. TRBV12-1 is deemed a pseudogene. The CDR3 is made up of 19 amino acids. CDR3 in DNA: TGTGCCAGCAGCTTTTTAATACAGGGGGTCCAAATCTACCAAGAGACCCAGTACTTC. It yields the protein CASSFLIQGVQIYQETQYF.

Note on this clone: One end of the junction is discordant with germline, which a read error may explain. The CDR3 loop is CASSEGTGKALPEDFF. The CDR3, as DNA: TGTGCCAGCAGTGAAGGTACAGGGAAGGCTTTGCCTGAAGATTTCTTT. This rearrangement joins TRBV25-1 to TRBJ1-1; tentatively, D is TRBD1 (6 bases). Germline CDR1 MGHDK, CDR2 SYGVNS. There are 16 residues in the CDR3.

This sequence joins TRBV21-1 and TRBJ1-2. TRBV21-1 is marked as a pseudogene. The CDR3 has 16 residues. CDR3 sequence (DNA): TGTGCCAGCAGCAAACGGCCGGCGGGGCCATTCTATGGCTACACCTTC. It specifies CASSKRPAGPFYGYTF.

As concerns this clone: Mismatch with germline at one junction end may stem from a read error. This chain links TRBV6-6 with TRBJ2-1; D is possibly TRBD2 (6 bases). Germline values: CDR1 MNHNY, CDR2 SVGAGI (reference sequence). CDR3 size: 13 residues. The CDR3 nucleotides are TGTGCCAGCAGCGGGAGCTCCGACAATGAGCAGTTCTTC. This gives the protein CASSGSSDNEQFF.

The chain recombines TRBV5-4 with TRBJ2-7; 9 bases map to TRBD1. Germline V gene lookup returns CDR1 SGHNT and CDR2 YYREEE (reference sequence). The CDR3 has 14 residues. J lost 6 bases, V lost 0 bases, and 4 bases had no gene match. CDR3: CASSLGQGVREQYF. The CDR3 DNA is TGTGCCAGCAGCTTGGGACAGGGGGTTCGCGAGCAGTACTTC.

This chain connects TRBV7-3 to TRBJ2-1, with 10 bases fitting TRBD1. The germline V gene has CDR1 SGHTA and CDR2 FQGTGA. Germline trimming cut 2 bases from V and 6 bases from J; bases unmatched to any gene: 4. This CDR3 has 15 residues. CDR3 in DNA: TGTGCCAGCAGCTTAGAAGGGACAGGGGTCAATGAGCAGTTCTTC. The encoded protein is CASSLEGTGVNEQFF.

The V call is TRBV7-2, the J call TRBJ2-5; 7 nucleotides line up with TRBD2. Germline CDR1 SGHTA, CDR2 FQGNSA. This CDR3 contains 13 residues. The ends lost 0 bases at V and 11 bases at J; junction bases unmatched: 6. The CDR3: CASSLALAGEQYF. In DNA form, the CDR3 reads TGTGCCAGCAGCTTAGCGCTCGCGGGGGAGCAGTACTTC.

The CDR3: CASSKGTSKLYEQYF. The CDR3 DNA follows: TGTGCCAGCAGCAAAGGGACTAGCAAGCTCTACGAGCAGTACTTC. The chain combines TRBV6-5 with TRBJ2-7, with TRBD2 matching 9 bases. With V trimmed by 6 bases and J by 3 bases, 9 bases remained unmatched. There are 15 residues in the CDR3. Looked up from germline, CDR1 is MNHEY and CDR2 is SVGAGI.

The chain employs TRBV9 and TRBJ1-4; perhaps TRBD1 as D (5 bases). Between the trimmed V and J ends, which lost 0 bases and 8 bases, there was a span of 14 bases. The CDR3 is 15 amino acids. Germline-derived CDR1 and CDR2 are SGDLS and YYNGEE. The CDR3 DNA follows: TGTGCCAGCAGCGTAGGAGAAAGGGGTGGGGAAAAACTGTTTTTT. Its protein is CASSVGERGGEKLFF.

With regard to this clone: The junction departs from germline at one end; a sequencing error may be responsible. The chain couples TRBV27 to TRBJ1-1; 10 bases fit TRBD1. Per the germline V gene, CDR1 is MNHEY and CDR2 is SMNVEV (reference sequence). This CDR3 contains 14 residues. Here the CDR3 DNA reads TGTGGCAGCGGCAGGGACAGGGGCAACACTGAAGCTTTCTTT. Translated, it gives CGSGRDRGNTEAFF.

The CDR3 sequence: CASSVDSYEQYF. DNA of the CDR3: TGTGCCAGCAGCGTTGACAGCTACGAGCAGTACTTC. This rearrangement joins TRBV11-2 to TRBJ2-7; D may be TRBD1 (5 bases). Germline CDR1 and CDR2: SGHAT and FQNNGV. This CDR3 comprises 12 residues. V was cut by 5 bases and J by 3 bases, with 8 bases left in between.

The gene calls are TRBV7-2 and TRBJ2-3, with D possibly being TRBD1 (6 bases). This CDR3 has 14 residues. Per the germline V gene, CDR1 is SGHTA and CDR2 is FQGNSA. V dropped 2 bases and J dropped 6 bases, with 12 bases sitting between them. The DNA for the CDR3 is TGTGCCAGCAGCTTACAAGGGGGTATGGATACGCAGTATTTT. As protein: CASSLQGGMDTQYF.

The V and J genes are TRBV21-1 and TRBJ2-7; no check of the table's D call, TRBD2, against the DNA was made. TRBV21-1 corresponds to a pseudogene. The length of the CDR3 is 14 residues. The chain's CDR3 is CAYAPSLAEYEQYF. The CDR3 DNA sequence: TGTGCCTATGCCCCCTCACTAGCGGAGTACGAGCAGTACTTC.

The chain links TRBV6-6 to TRBJ1-2; 8 nucleotides align to TRBD1. The CDR3 is 14 amino acids. Per germline, CDR1 MNHNY and CDR2 SVGAGI (reference sequence). Trimming at V came to 6 bases and at J to 3 bases, leaving 6 bases not matched to a gene. The CDR3 DNA sequence: TGTGCCAGCAGAGCCGGGACAGGCGACTATGGCTACACCTTC. It specifies CASRAGTGDYGYTF.

This sequence joins TRBV12-5 and TRBJ2-1; 8 positions agree with TRBD2. Germline CDR1 is LGHNT and CDR2 is FRNRAP. V shed 5 bases, J shed 0 bases, and the junction held 3 bases outside the gene matches. This CDR3 comprises 15 residues. This CDR3 reads CASGGSGSSYNEQFF. CDR3 in DNA: TGTGCTAGTGGTGGGAGCGGGAGCTCCTACAATGAGCAGTTCTTC.

The chain has TRBV2 and TRBJ1-5, with 9 nucleotides matching TRBD1. The CDR3 is 14 amino acids. Germline CDR1 and CDR2: SNHLY and FYNNEI. Losses at the gene ends were 4 bases for V and 2 bases for J; bases not matched to a gene: 0. CDR3: CASSGTGGNQPQHF. The CDR3 nucleotides read TGTGCCAGCAGTGGGACAGGGGGCAATCAGCCCCAGCATTTT.

The rearrangement joins TRBV6-1 to TRBJ1-5; 9 bases line up with TRBD1. The length of the CDR3 is 14 residues. Trimming cost V 4 bases and J 7 bases; bases outside gene matches: 5. CDR1 MNHNS and CDR2 SASEGT come from the germline V gene. The CDR3 is CASSGTGDGQPQHF. The CDR3 coding sequence is TGTGCCAGCAGTGGGACAGGGGACGGACAGCCCCAGCATTTT.

V gene TRBV7-9 combines with J gene TRBJ1-3; 7 positions match TRBD1. The CDR3 runs 16 residues. V shed 3 bases and J 0 bases; nucleotides not matched to a gene: 5. Germline CDR1 reads SEHNR; CDR2 reads FQNEAQ (reference sequence). The CDR3 DNA is TGTGCCAGCAGCTTTCCCGGACAGGCCTCTGGAAACACCATATATTTT. Translation gives CASSFPGQASGNTIYF.